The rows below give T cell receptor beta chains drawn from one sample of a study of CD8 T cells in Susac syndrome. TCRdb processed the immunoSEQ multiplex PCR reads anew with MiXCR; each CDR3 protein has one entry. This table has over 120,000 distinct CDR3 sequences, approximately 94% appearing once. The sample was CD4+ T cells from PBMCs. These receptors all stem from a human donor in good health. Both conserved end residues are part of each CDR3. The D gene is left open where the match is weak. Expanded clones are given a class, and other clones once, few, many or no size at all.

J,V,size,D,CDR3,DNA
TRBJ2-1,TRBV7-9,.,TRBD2,CASSLLAGGPVEQFF,TGTGCCAGCAGCCTGCTAGCGGGAGGGCCGGTTGAGCAGTTCTTC
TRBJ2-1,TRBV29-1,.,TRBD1,CSVPTGGYNEQFF,TGCAGCGTGCCCACAGGGGGCTATAATGAGCAGTTCTTC
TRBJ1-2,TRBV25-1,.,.,CASMTGYGYTF,TGTGCCAGCATGACCGGCTATGGCTACACCTTC
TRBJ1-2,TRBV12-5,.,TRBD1,CASAEDRDYGYTF,TGTGCTAGTGCTGAGGACAGGGACTATGGCTACACCTTC
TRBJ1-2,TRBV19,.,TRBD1,CASSGETGHYGYTF,TGTGCCAGTAGTGGAGAGACAGGGCACTATGGCTACACCTTC
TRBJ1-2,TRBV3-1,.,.,CASSPKGQGGYTF,TGTGCCAGCAGCCCCAAGGGTCAGGGAGGCTACACCTTC
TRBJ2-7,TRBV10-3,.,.,CAISGNTAYEQYF,TGTGCCATCAGTGGGAATACAGCCTACGAGCAGTACTTC
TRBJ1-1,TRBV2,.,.,CASREGISSTEAFF,TGTGCCAGCAGGGAGGGAATCAGCAGCACTGAAGCTTTCTTT
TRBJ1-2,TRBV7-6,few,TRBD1,CASSSQDRGHGYTF,TGTGCCAGCAGCTCGCAGGACAGGGGCCATGGCTACACCTTC
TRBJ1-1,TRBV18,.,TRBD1,CASSPLWTGGTEAFF,TGTGCCAGCTCACCCCTTTGGACAGGTGGCACTGAAGCTTTCTTT
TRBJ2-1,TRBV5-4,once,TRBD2,CASSVSGRSDNEQFF,TGTGCCAGCAGCGTAAGCGGGAGAAGCGACAATGAGCAGTTCTTC
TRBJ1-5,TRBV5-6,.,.,CASSSPRLGNQPQHF,TGTGCCAGCAGCTCGCCTAGGCTTGGAAATCAGCCCCAGCATTTT
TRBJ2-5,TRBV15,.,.,CATRVVGRQETQYF,TGTGCCACCAGGGTTGTGGGGCGACAAGAGACCCAGTACTTC
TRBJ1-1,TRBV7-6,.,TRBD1,CASSFQGDAGAFF,TGTGCCAGCAGCTTCCAGGGGGACGCTGGCGCTTTCTTT
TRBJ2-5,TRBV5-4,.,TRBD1,CASSIGQGKGTKTQYF,TGTGCCAGCAGCATCGGACAGGGGAAGGGAACGAAGACCCAGTACTTC
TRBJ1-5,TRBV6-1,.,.,CASSEPGGNQPQHF,TGTGCCAGCAGTGAACCCGGGGGCAATCAGCCCCAGCATTTT
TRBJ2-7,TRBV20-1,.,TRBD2,CSALSSGNYEQYF,TGCAGTGCCCTTTCTAGCGGGAACTACGAGCAGTACTTC
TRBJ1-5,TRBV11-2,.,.,CASSQGVNSNQPQHF,TGTGCCAGCAGCCAAGGGGTCAATAGCAATCAGCCCCAGCATTTT
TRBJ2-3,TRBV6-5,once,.,CASRTGLRF,TGTGCCAGCAGGACGGGACTCCGATTT
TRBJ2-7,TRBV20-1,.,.,CSAKRSQPNEQYF,TGCAGCGCAAAACGTTCACAACCTAACGAGCAGTACTTC
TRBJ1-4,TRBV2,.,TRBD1,CASRDRGLNEKLFF,TGTGCCAGCAGGGACAGGGGGTTAAATGAAAAACTGTTTTTT
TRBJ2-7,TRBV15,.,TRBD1,CATSRGVAGQGRNEQYF,TGTGCCACCAGCAGAGGAGTTGCAGGACAGGGCAGAAACGAGCAGTACTTC
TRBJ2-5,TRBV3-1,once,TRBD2,CASSQAKAGGPPTIQETQYF,TGTGCCAGCAGTCAAGCGAAAGCGGGAGGGCCCCCGACAATACAAGAGACCCAGTACTTC
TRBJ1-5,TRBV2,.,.,CASMDGGKNQPQHF,TGTGCCAGCATGGATGGGGGTAAGAATCAGCCCCAGCATTTT
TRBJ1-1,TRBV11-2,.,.,CASSLSIEGVGAFF,TGTGCCAGCAGCTTAAGTATTGAGGGCGTCGGAGCTTTCTTT
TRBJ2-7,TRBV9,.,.,CASSVATGATYEQYF,TGTGCCAGCAGCGTAGCGACAGGAGCTACCTACGAGCAGTACTTC
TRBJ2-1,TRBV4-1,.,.,CASSQDQLGGVARNEQFF,TGCGCCAGCAGCCAAGATCAACTGGGCGGGGTAGCACGCAATGAGCAGTTCTTC
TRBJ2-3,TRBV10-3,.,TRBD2,CAISDGAGATDTQYF,TGTGCCATCAGTGATGGAGCGGGAGCTACAGATACGCAGTATTTT
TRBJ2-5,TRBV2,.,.,CASSEEAVKETQYF,TGTGCCAGCAGTGAAGAGGCAGTAAAAGAGACCCAGTACTTC